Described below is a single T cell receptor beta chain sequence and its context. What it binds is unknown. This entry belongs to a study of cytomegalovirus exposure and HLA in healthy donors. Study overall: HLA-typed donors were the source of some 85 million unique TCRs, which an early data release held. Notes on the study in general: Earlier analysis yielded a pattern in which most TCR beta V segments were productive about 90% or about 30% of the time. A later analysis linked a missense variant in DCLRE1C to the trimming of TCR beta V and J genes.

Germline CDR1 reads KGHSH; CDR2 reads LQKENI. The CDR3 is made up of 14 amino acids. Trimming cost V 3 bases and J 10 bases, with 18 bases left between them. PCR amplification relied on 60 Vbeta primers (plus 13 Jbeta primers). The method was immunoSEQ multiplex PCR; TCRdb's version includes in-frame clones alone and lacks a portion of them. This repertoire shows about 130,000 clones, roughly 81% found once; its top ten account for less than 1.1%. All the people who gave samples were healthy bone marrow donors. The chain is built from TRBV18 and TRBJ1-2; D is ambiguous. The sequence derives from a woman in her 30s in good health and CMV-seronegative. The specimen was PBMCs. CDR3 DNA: TGTGCCAGCTCACCCGACGGCCTGGTGGGCGCCTACACCTTC. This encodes CASSPDGLVGAYTF.